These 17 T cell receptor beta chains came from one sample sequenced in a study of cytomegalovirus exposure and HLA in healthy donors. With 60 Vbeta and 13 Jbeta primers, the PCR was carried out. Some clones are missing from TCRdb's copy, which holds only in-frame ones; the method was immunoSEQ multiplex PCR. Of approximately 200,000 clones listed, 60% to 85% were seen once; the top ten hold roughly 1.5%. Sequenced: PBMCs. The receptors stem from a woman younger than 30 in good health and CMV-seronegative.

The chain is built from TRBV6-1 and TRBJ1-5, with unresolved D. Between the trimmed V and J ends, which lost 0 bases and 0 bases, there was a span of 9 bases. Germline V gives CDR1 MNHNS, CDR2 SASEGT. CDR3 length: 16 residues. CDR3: CASSEARADSNQPQHF. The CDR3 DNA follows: TGTGCCAGCAGTGAAGCGCGGGCGGATAGCAATCAGCCCCAGCATTTT.

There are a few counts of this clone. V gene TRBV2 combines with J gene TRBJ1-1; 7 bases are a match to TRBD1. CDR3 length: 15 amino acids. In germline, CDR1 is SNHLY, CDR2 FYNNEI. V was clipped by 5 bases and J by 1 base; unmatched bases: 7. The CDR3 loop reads CASSSIYRGNTEAFF. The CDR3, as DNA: TGTGCCAGCAGTTCTATCTACAGGGGGAACACTGAAGCTTTCTTT. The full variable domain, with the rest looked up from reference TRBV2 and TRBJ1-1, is EPEVTQTPSHQVTQMGQEVILRCVPISNHLYFYWYRQILGQKVEFLVSFYNNEISEKSEIFDDQFSVERPDGSNFTLKIRSTKLEDSAMYFCASSSIYRGNTEAFFGQGTRLTVV.

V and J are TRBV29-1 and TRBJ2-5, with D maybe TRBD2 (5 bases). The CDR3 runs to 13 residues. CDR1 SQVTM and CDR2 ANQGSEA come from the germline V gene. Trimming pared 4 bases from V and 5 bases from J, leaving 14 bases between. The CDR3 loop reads CSVVPGILETQYF. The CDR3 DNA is TGCAGCGTTGTTCCGGGAATCTTGGAGACCCAGTACTTC.

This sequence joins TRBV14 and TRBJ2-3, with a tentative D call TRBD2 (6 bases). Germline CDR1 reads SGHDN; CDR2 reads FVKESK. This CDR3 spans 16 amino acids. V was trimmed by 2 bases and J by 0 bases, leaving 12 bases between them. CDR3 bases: TGTGCCAGCAGCCAACTTAGCGGCACTAGCACAGATACGCAGTATTTT. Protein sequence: CASSQLSGTSTDTQYF.

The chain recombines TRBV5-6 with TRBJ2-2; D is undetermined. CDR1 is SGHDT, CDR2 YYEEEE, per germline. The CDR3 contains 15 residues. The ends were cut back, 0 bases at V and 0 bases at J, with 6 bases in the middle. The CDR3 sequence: CASSLGQTNTGELFF. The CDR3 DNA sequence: TGTGCCAGCAGCTTGGGGCAGACGAACACCGGGGAGCTGTTTTTT.

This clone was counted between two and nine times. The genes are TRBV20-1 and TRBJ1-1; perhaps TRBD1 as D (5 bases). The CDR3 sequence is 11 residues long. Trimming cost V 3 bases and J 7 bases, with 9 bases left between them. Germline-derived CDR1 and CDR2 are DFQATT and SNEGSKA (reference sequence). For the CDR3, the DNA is TGCAGTGCTAGTGGACATCTTGAAGCTTTCTTT. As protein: CSASGHLEAFF.

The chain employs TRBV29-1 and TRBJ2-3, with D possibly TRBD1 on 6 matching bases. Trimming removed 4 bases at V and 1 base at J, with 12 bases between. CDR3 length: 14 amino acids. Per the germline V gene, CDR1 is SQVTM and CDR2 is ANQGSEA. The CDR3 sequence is CSVVGQRGTDTQYF. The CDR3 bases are TGCAGCGTTGTTGGACAGAGAGGCACAGATACGCAGTATTTT.

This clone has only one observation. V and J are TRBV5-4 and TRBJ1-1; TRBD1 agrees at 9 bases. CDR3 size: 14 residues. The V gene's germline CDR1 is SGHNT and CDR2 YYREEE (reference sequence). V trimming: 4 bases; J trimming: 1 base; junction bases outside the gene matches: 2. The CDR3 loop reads CASSPDRGNTEAFF. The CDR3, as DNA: TGTGCCAGCAGCCCGGACAGGGGGAACACTGAAGCTTTCTTT.

The CDR3 region has the DNA TGTGCCAGCAGCGGAGGTCCGGGACAGTTGTTCACCTTC. Its protein product is CASSGGPGQLFTF. This chain links TRBV7-3 with TRBJ1-2; 7 bases are a match to TRBD1. After removal of 5 bases from V and 13 bases from J, the junction contained 13 bases not matched to a gene. The length of the CDR3 is 13 residues. Germline loops: CDR1 SGHTA, CDR2 FQGTGA.

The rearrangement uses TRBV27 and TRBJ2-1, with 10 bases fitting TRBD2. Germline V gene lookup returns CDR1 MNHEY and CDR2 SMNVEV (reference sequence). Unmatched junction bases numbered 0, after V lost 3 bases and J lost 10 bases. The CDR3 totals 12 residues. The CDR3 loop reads CASSLTSGEQFF. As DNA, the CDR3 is TGTGCCAGCAGTTTGACTAGCGGGGAGCAGTTCTTC.

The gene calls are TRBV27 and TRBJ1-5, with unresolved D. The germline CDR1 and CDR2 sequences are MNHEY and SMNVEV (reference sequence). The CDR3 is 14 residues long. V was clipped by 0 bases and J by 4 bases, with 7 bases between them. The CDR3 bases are TGTGCCAGCAGTTTATCTGTCGGGAATCAGCCCCAGCATTTT. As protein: CASSLSVGNQPQHF.

CDR3 nucleotide sequence: TGTGCCAGCAGCAAGCAAGGACCTCCGGGATATGGCTACACCTTC. The encoded protein is CASSKQGPPGYGYTF. The chain has TRBV9 and TRBJ1-2; D gene uncertain. Germline CDR1 SGDLS, CDR2 YYNGEE. V was trimmed by 4 bases and J by 5 bases, leaving 18 bases between them. This CDR3 region has 15 residues.

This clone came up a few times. CDR3 bases: TGTGCCAGCTGCCGAGGCCTTTCCGGGAAAGAGACCCAGTACTTC. It encodes CASCRGLSGKETQYF. V is TRBV2 and J is TRBJ2-5, with D possibly being TRBD2 (5 bases). Per the germline V gene, CDR1 is SNHLY and CDR2 is FYNNEI. This CDR3 is 15 amino acids long. V gave up 8 bases and J gave up 3 bases, with 19 bases separating them.

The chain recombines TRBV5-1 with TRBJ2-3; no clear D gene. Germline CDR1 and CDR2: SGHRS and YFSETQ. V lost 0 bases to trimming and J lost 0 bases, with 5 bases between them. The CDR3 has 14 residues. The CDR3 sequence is CASSLASSTDTQYF. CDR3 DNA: TGCGCCAGCAGCTTGGCTTCGAGCACAGATACGCAGTATTTT.

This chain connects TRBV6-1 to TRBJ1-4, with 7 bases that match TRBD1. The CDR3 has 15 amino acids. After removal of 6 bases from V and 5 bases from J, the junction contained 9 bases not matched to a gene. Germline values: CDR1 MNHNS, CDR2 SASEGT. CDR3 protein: CASRRGSGGNEKLFF. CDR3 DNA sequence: TGTGCCAGCAGAAGAGGGTCAGGGGGGAATGAAAAACTGTTTTTT.

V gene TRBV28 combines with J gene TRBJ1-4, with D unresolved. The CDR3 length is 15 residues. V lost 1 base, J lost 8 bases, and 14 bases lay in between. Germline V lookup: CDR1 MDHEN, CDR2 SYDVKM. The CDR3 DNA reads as TGTGCCAGCAGTTTATTCCCAGGAGCGGAAGAAAAACTGTTTTTT. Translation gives CASSLFPGAEEKLFF.

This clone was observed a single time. CDR3: CAISELSGGRHTGELFF. The CDR3 DNA follows: TGTGCCATCAGTGAGTTGTCGGGGGGCCGTCACACCGGGGAGCTGTTTTTT. The rearrangement joins TRBV10-3 to TRBJ2-2; tentatively, D is TRBD2 (7 bases). Germline values: CDR1 ENHRY, CDR2 SYGVKD. The V end was cut by 1 base, the J end by 3 bases, with 15 bases between. CDR3 length: 17 residues.